This T cell receptor beta chain was captured in a study of molecular identifiers for immune sequencing clone quantification. Trimming shortened V by 1 base and J by 0 bases, and 5 bases separated the two germline ends. Germline V CDR1 and CDR2: LNHDA, SQIVND (reference sequence). The CDR3 contains 14 residues. A single record per CDR3 protein comes from TCRdb applying MiXCR to the PCR reads. The table records some 590,000 distinct CDR3 sequences, about 25% of them present only once. Sequencing used naive CD8+ T cells from blood, with Jurkat cell RNA spiked in. Subset specified: FACS-sorted CD8+CD4-CCR7+CD45RA+ naive T cells. The source of this sequence is a human donor in good health. Some libraries in this study had Jurkat cell RNA spiked in. V gene TRBV19 combines with J gene TRBJ2-3; D is ambiguous. CDR3: CASSIVSSTDTQYF. The CDR3, as DNA: TGTGCCAGTAGTATAGTGAGTAGCACAGATACGCAGTATTTT.